This T cell receptor (beta chain) was observed in a study of blood T cell repertoires in COVID-19. About the research overall: Italy, Spain and the United States were the sources of the convalescent and acute COVID-19 samples. Sample material is recorded as cDNA or gDNA derived from T cells, B-cell-depleted T cells, or PBMCs.

There are 13 residues in the CDR3. Germline loops: CDR1 SQVTM, CDR2 ANQGSEA. The V gene lost 5 bases and the J gene lost 2 bases, with 10 bases spanning the gap. The method was immunoSEQ multiplex PCR; TCRdb's version includes in-frame clones alone and lacks a portion of them. The data show roughly 120,000 clones, approximately 83% seen once. The TCR comes from a woman aged 70 to 79 with acute or convalescent COVID-19. The sample taken for sequencing was peripheral blood. The chain uses TRBV29-1 and TRBJ1-5, with a tentative D call TRBD1 (5 bases). The CDR3 here is CSVRQGGNQPQHF. CDR3 in DNA: TGCAGCGTTAGGCAGGGTGGCAATCAGCCCCAGCATTTT. The variable domain in full, completed from reference TRBV29-1 and TRBJ1-5, reads SAVISQKPSRDICQRGTSLTIQCQVDSQVTMMFWYRQQPGQSLTLIATANQGSEATYESGFVIDKFPISRPNLTFSTLTVSNMSPEDSSIYLCSVRQGGNQPQHFGDGTRLSIL.